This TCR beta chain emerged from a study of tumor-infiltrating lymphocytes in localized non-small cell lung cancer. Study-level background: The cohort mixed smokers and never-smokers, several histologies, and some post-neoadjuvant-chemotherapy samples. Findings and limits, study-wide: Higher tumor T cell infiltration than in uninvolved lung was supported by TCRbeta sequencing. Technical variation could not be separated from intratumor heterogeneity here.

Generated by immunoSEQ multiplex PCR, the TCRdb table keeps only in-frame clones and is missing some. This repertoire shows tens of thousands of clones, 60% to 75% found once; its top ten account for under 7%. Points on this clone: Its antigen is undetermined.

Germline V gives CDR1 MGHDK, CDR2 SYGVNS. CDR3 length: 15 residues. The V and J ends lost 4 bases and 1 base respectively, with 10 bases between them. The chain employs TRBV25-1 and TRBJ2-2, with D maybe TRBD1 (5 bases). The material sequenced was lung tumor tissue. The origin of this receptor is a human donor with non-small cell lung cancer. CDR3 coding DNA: TGTGCCAGCAGTGTAGCAGGGCTGAACACCGGGGAGCTGTTTTTT. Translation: CASSVAGLNTGELFF. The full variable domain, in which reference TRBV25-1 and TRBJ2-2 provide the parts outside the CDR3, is EADIYQTPRYLVIGTGKKITLECSQTMGHDKMYWYQQDPGMELHLIHYSYGVNSTEKGDLSSESTVSRIRTEHFPLTLESARPSHTSQYLCASSVAGLNTGELFFGEGSRLTVL.